This entry lists 28 T cell receptor beta chains sequenced from one sample in a study of CD8 T cells in Susac syndrome. When the RNA was reverse transcribed, random hexamers were used with an input of about 0.5 to 1 ug. TCRdb reprocessed the immunoSEQ multiplex PCR reads via MiXCR and lists one record per CDR3 protein. The profile shows approximately 130,000 distinct CDR3 sequences, about 90% of them singletons. The sample was CD8+ T cells from PBMCs. Receptors were obtained from a human donor with multiple sclerosis.

This clonotype was seen just once. The V call is TRBV9, the J call TRBJ2-3, with 7 bases lining up with TRBD1. Germline V lookup: CDR1 SGDLS, CDR2 YYNGEE. CDR3 size: 15 residues. After removal of 4 bases from V and 9 bases from J, the junction contained 14 bases not matched to a gene. The CDR3 region is CASSTEGDSGETQYF. In DNA form, the CDR3 reads TGTGCCAGCAGCACTGAAGGGGACAGTGGAGAAACGCAGTATTTT. Filled out from reference TRBV9 and TRBJ2-3, the complete variable domain reads DSGVTQTPKHLITATGQRVTLRCSPRSGDLSVYWYQQSLDQGLQFLIQYYNGEERAKGNILERFSAQQFPDLHSELNLSSLELGDSALYFCASSTEGDSGETQYFGPGTRLTVL.

This chain uses TRBV29-1 with TRBJ1-1; TRBD1 is a possible D gene (6 bases). In germline, CDR1 is SQVTM, CDR2 ANQGSEA. The CDR3 totals 12 residues. V lost 6 bases, J lost 4 bases, and 12 bases lay in between. Here the CDR3 reads CSVPPRGTEAFF. The CDR3 DNA is TGCAGCGTCCCCCCCAGGGGCACTGAAGCTTTCTTT. The variable domain in full, with the rest retrieved from reference TRBV29-1 and TRBJ1-1, is SAVISQKPSRDICQRGTSLTIQCQVDSQVTMMFWYRQQPGQSLTLIATANQGSEATYESGFVIDKFPISRPNLTFSTLTVSNMSPEDSSIYLCSVPPRGTEAFFGQGTRLTVV.

The chain joins TRBV5-6 to TRBJ2-3, with a weak D call TRBD1 (5 bases). V lost 3 bases to trimming and J lost 6 bases, with 20 bases between them. CDR1 is SGHDT and CDR2 is YYEEEE in the germline V gene. The CDR3 is 16 amino acids. CDR3 amino acids: CASSYSPDTGGDTQYF. Here the CDR3 DNA reads TGTGCCAGCAGCTACAGTCCGGACACTGGTGGGGATACGCAGTATTTT.

The chain links TRBV7-2 to TRBJ2-5; 8 bases map to TRBD2. This CDR3 has 14 amino acids. The J segment lost 3 bases and the V segment lost 1 base, leaving 1 base of the junction unmatched. The V gene's germline CDR1 is SGHTA and CDR2 FQGNSA. This CDR3 is CASSLEAGEETQYF. CDR3 nucleotides: TGTGCCAGCAGCTTAGAAGCGGGAGAAGAGACCCAGTACTTC. The full variable domain, its missing parts supplied by reference TRBV7-2 and TRBJ2-5, is GAGVSQSPSNKVTEKGKDVELRCDPISGHTALYWYRQSLGQGLEFLIYFQGNSAPDKSGLPSDRFSAERTGGSVSTLTIQRTQQEDSAVYLCASSLEAGEETQYFGPGTRLLVL.

This chain joins TRBV30 and TRBJ2-5; the D gene is possibly TRBD1 (7 bases). The germline V gene has CDR1 GTSNPN and CDR2 SVGIG (reference sequence). The CDR3 has 14 amino acids. V shed 0 bases and J shed 5 bases, with 13 bases lying between them. CDR3 bases: TGTGCCTGGAGTGTACAGTCAGGGGGGGAGACCCAGTACTTC. The encoded protein is CAWSVQSGGETQYF.

The chain joins TRBV5-6 to TRBJ2-7; D is undetermined. The V end was cut by 3 bases, the J end by 0 bases, with 13 bases between. CDR3 length equals 15 residues. CDR1 and CDR2 from the germline V gene are SGHDT and YYEEEE. The CDR3 sequence is CASSWTIKSSYEQYF. CDR3 nucleotides: TGTGCCAGCAGCTGGACCATCAAGAGCTCCTACGAGCAGTACTTC. The whole variable domain, remainder taken from reference TRBV5-6 and TRBJ2-7, is DAGVTQSPTHLIKTRGQQVTLRCSPKSGHDTVSWYQQALGQGPQFIFQYYEEEERQRGNFPDRFSGHQFPNYSSELNVNALLLGDSALYLCASSWTIKSSYEQYFGPGTRLTVT.

The chain combines TRBV15 with TRBJ2-1, with D unclear. This CDR3 is built from 15 residues. The germline gives CDR1 LNHNV, CDR2 YYDKDF (reference sequence). Trimming shortened V by 1 base and J by 7 bases, and 14 bases separated the two germline ends. The chain's CDR3 is CATSRARAEGNEQFF. DNA for the CDR3: TGTGCCACCAGCAGAGCTCGCGCGGAAGGGAATGAGCAGTTCTTC.

This chain connects TRBV13 to TRBJ2-1; maybe TRBD2 (5 bases). Germline V gene lookup returns CDR1 PRHDT and CDR2 FYEKMQ (reference sequence). CDR3 size: 15 residues. Trimming took off 2 bases at V and 6 bases at J, with 14 bases between the two ends. The CDR3 sequence: CASSLFGSLGNEQFF. The DNA of the CDR3 is TGTGCCAGCAGCTTATTTGGGAGTTTGGGCAATGAGCAGTTCTTC. Looking up the rest from reference TRBV13 and TRBJ2-1 gives the full variable domain: AAGVIQSPRHLIKEKRETATLKCYPIPRHDTVYWYQQGPGQDPQFLISFYEKMQSDKGSIPDRFSAQQFSDYHSELNMSSLELGDSALYFCASSLFGSLGNEQFFGPGTRLTVL.

V and J are TRBV14 and TRBJ2-3, with 12 bases lining up with TRBD2. Unmatched junction bases numbered 5, after V lost 1 base and J lost 0 bases. CDR1 is SGHDN, CDR2 FVKESK, per germline. The CDR3 runs 18 residues. CDR3 sequence reads: CASSQGLAGVLSTDTQYF. Here the CDR3 DNA reads TGTGCCAGCAGCCAAGGACTAGCGGGAGTTCTAAGCACAGATACGCAGTATTTT.

The V call is TRBV30, the J call TRBJ2-7; D is uncertain. This CDR3 contains 13 residues. Deletions cut 3 bases from V and 2 bases from J, with 11 bases between. The germline V gene encodes CDR1 GTSNPN and CDR2 SVGIG (reference sequence). CDR3 protein: CAWSSANPYEQYF. The CDR3 DNA sequence: TGTGCCTGGAGCTCTGCGAACCCCTACGAGCAGTACTTC.

The V and J genes are TRBV7-9 and TRBJ2-7; D unclear. This CDR3 is 13 amino acids long. Between the trimmed V and J ends, which lost 4 bases and 1 base, there was a span of 8 bases. Germline assignment: CDR1 SEHNR and CDR2 FQNEAQ (reference sequence). This CDR3 is CASSSLVSYEQYF. The CDR3 DNA sequence: TGTGCCAGCAGCTCGCTCGTATCCTACGAGCAGTACTTC.

CDR3 DNA sequence: TGTGCCAGCAGTTCCGGGATTAACTATGGCTACACCTTC. Its translation is CASSSGINYGYTF. The chain links TRBV27 to TRBJ1-2; D remains unclear. The germline gives CDR1 MNHEY, CDR2 SMNVEV (reference sequence). Trimming took 4 bases from V and 1 from J, leaving 7 bases between them. The CDR3 length is 13 residues.

This chain uses TRBV29-1 with TRBJ2-7; D gene uncertain. Trimming cost V 4 bases and J 0 bases, with 19 bases left between them. The CDR3 is 16 amino acids. The V gene's germline CDR1 is SQVTM and CDR2 ANQGSEA. The CDR3 DNA reads as TGCAGCGTTGTAGGTTTTTTGGTTACTGGCTCCTACGAGCAGTACTTC. This gives the protein CSVVGFLVTGSYEQYF.

This clonotype was picked up one time. CDR3 coding DNA: TGTGCCAGCAGCCCCGATACCTACGAGCAGTACTTC. Protein sequence: CASSPDTYEQYF. This chain links TRBV3-1 with TRBJ2-7; D is unresolved. V was pared by 4 bases and J by 2 bases, with 6 bases between. Germline CDR1 reads LGHDT; CDR2 reads YNNKEL (reference sequence). The CDR3 contains 12 residues.

The rearrangement joins TRBV27 to TRBJ2-3; D may be TRBD2 (6 bases). V was shortened by 5 bases and J by 4 bases, with 19 bases between the two germline ends. Germline CDR1 reads MNHEY; CDR2 reads SMNVEV (reference sequence). The CDR3 spans 16 residues. The CDR3, as DNA: TGTGCCAGCAGTCTTATTTCGATATCGGGGGCAGATACGCAGTATTTT. It translates to CASSLISISGADTQYF.

CDR3 coding DNA: TGTGCCAGCAGTTTCGAGAGGGGGCCTGGGGCCAACGTCCTGACTTTC. This gives the protein CASSFERGPGANVLTF. This chain joins TRBV27 and TRBJ2-6; 7 positions match TRBD1. CDR1 MNHEY and CDR2 SMNVEV come from the germline V gene (reference sequence). V lost 3 bases and J lost 2; bases outside the gene matches: 4. This CDR3 has 16 residues.

This clonotype was picked up a small number of times. The chain links TRBV28 to TRBJ1-1, with D possibly being TRBD1 (6 bases). The V gene lost 3 bases and the J gene lost 5 bases, with 7 bases spanning the gap. CDR1 and CDR2 (germline): MDHEN, SYDVKM. The CDR3 has 12 residues. CDR3 bases: TGTGCCAGCAGTTTTCAGGGGACTGAAGCTTTCTTT. Translated, it gives CASSFQGTEAFF.

The DNA for the CDR3 is TGTGCCAGCAGTTACTCGACTAGCGGGAGTGGTGAGCAGTTCTTC. Its translation: CASSYSTSGSGEQFF. V usage is TRBV6-5 and J usage is TRBJ2-1; 12 nucleotides align to TRBD2. The CDR3 consists of 15 residues. V was pared by 0 bases and J by 9 bases, with 3 bases of the junction left unmatched. The germline CDR1 and CDR2 sequences are MNHEY and SVGAGI.

This clonotype turned up a few times. The chain joins TRBV6-6 to TRBJ2-7; D remains unclear. CDR1 MNHNY and CDR2 SVGAGI come from the germline V gene (reference sequence). This CDR3 has 12 amino acids. Trimming removed 3 bases from V and 0 bases from J, with 3 bases in between. The CDR3 loop reads CASSYSSYEQYF. The CDR3 bases are TGTGCCAGCAGTTATAGCTCCTACGAGCAGTACTTC.

CDR3 bases: TGCAGTGCCGTTGACAGTACGTACGAGCAGTACTTC. This encodes CSAVDSTYEQYF. This chain uses TRBV20-1 with TRBJ2-7, with D possibly being TRBD1 (5 bases). Germline V gives CDR1 DFQATT, CDR2 SNEGSKA (reference sequence). This CDR3 has 12 residues. Trimming removed 6 bases at V and 4 bases at J, with 13 bases between.

CDR3 sequence reads: CSVVGTGDTQYF. CDR3 bases: TGCAGCGTTGTAGGCACGGGAGATACGCAGTATTTT. The chain combines TRBV29-1 with TRBJ2-3; the D is unclear. There are 12 residues in the CDR3. Germline loops: CDR1 SQVTM, CDR2 ANQGSEA. Trimming stripped 4 bases from V and 5 bases from J, with 10 bases between.

The chain carries TRBV29-1 and TRBJ1-2; D is uncertain. Trimming left V 6 bases short and J 6 bases short, with 11 bases between. This CDR3 contains 11 residues. In germline, CDR1 is SQVTM, CDR2 ANQGSEA. The CDR3 loop reads CSVNHGDGYTF. The CDR3 DNA follows: TGCAGCGTAAACCACGGGGATGGCTACACCTTC.

V is TRBV19 and J is TRBJ1-5; D is possibly TRBD1 (5 bases). The germline CDR1 and CDR2 sequences are LNHDA and SQIVND (reference sequence). CDR3 size: 12 residues. V was pared by 7 bases and J by 8 bases, with 12 bases between. CDR3 DNA: TGTGCCAGTAACCAGGGTCCTGAGCCCCAGCATTTT. Its translation is CASNQGPEPQHF.

The CDR3, as DNA: TGTGCCAGCAGCTTAGAGGACAGGGGGTCTTATGGCTACACCTTC. Protein product: CASSLEDRGSYGYTF. This rearrangement joins TRBV7-9 to TRBJ1-2, with TRBD1 matching 10 bases. CDR3 length: 15 residues. From germline, CDR1 is SEHNR and CDR2 FQNEAQ (reference sequence). V lost 1 base and J lost 5; bases outside the gene matches: 4. The variable domain in full, completed from reference TRBV7-9 and TRBJ1-2, reads DTGVSQNPRHKITKRGQNVTFRCDPISEHNRLYWYRQTLGQGPEFLTYFQNEAQLEKSRLLSDRFSAERPKGSFSTLEIQRTEQGDSAMYLCASSLEDRGSYGYTFGSGTRLTVV.

This chain joins TRBV7-9 and TRBJ1-2; D not resolved. Germline values: CDR1 SEHNR, CDR2 FQNEAQ (reference sequence). Trimming shortened V by 6 bases and J by 0 bases, and 14 bases separated the two germline ends. This CDR3 is built from 15 residues. The CDR3 sequence is CASSPPGGANYGYTF. The DNA for the CDR3 is TGTGCCAGCAGTCCACCAGGTGGAGCTAACTATGGCTACACCTTC.

The rearrangement joins TRBV7-8 to TRBJ2-1; no clear D gene. Between the trimmed V and J ends, which lost 5 bases and 13 bases, there was a span of 15 bases. The CDR3 is made up of 12 amino acids. Per the germline V gene, CDR1 is SGHVS and CDR2 is FQNEAQ. CDR3 sequence: CASSESGFFQFF. CDR3 DNA sequence: TGTGCCAGCAGCGAATCCGGGTTCTTTCAGTTCTTC.

V is TRBV4-3 and J is TRBJ2-3, with D uncertain. The germline V gene encodes CDR1 LGHNA and CDR2 YSLEER. Trimming shortened V by 5 bases and J by 1 base, and 10 bases separated the two germline ends. This CDR3 region has 14 residues. CDR3 sequence: CASSSGTGTDTQYF. The DNA for the CDR3 is TGCGCCAGCAGCTCAGGCACAGGCACAGATACGCAGTATTTT.

This sequence joins TRBV3-1 and TRBJ2-7; no clear D gene. Germline V gene lookup returns CDR1 LGHDT and CDR2 YNNKEL (reference sequence). The CDR3 runs to 14 residues. With 2 bases removed from V and 4 bases from J, the gap between germline ends came to 12 bases. CDR3 residues: CASSQNSGVYEQYF. The CDR3, as DNA: TGTGCCAGCAGCCAAAACTCAGGCGTGTACGAGCAGTACTTC.